This T cell receptor beta chain appears in the sequencing data of a study of T cell repertoires in cytomegalovirus infection. At the level of the study: CMV infection plus the matching HLA type was flagged by public TCR beta signatures.

As regards this clonotype: Its antigen remains unknown.

The germline V and J ends were trimmed by 3 bases and 7 bases, with 16 bases remaining between them. Germline loops: CDR1 SEHNR, CDR2 FQNEAQ (reference sequence). CDR3 length: 15 residues. TCRdb re-called the reads with MiXCR, one entry per CDR3 protein. The repertoire has some 110,000 distinct CDR3 sequences, 30% to 40% of them found once; the top ten carry 58%. The starting material was CD8+ T cells from cultured PBMCs, obtained from culture after CMV antigen stimulation. The rearrangement uses TRBV7-9 and TRBJ2-1, with unresolved D. The TCR sequence derives from a human donor in good health (CMV status not recorded). Some clones in this sample may be carry-over from other donors' samples. This CDR3 is CASSFSPANDNEQFF. The CDR3 DNA reads as TGTGCCAGCAGCTTTAGCCCTGCCAATGATAATGAGCAGTTCTTC.